The sample holds a few counts of the clone carrying this TCR beta chain. At one end the junction does not follow the germline gene, possibly because of a read error. The sample is drawn from a study of T cells after yellow fever vaccination. Study-wide findings and caveats: A limited proportion of clonotypes was detected within both the CD4 and CD8 compartments. Contaminating bulk clonotypes could be abundant in FACS-sorted repertoires.

Germline V gene sequence: CDR1 SSHAT, CDR2 FNYEAQ (reference sequence). This CDR3 is 14 amino acids long. Researchers made TCR cDNA using 5'RACE template switching, and this step added a universal primer site and UMIs. TCRdb fed the 5' RACE reads into MiXCR, producing one record per CDR3 protein. This sample yields roughly 94,000 distinct CDR3 sequences, of which roughly 8.2% are seen a single time; 16% belongs to the top ten. The TCR originated in a man younger than 35 who received the YFV17D yellow fever vaccine. This specimen consisted of CD8+ T cells not binding an NS4B(214-222) dextramer, sorted from PBMCs, obtained less than 16 days after the first yellow fever vaccination. J is TRBJ2-5 and V is TRBV7-7; 10 bases agree with TRBD1. The CDR3 DNA reads as TGTGCTAGCAGCTTGTGGACAGGGGGAGAGACCCAGTACTTC. Amino acids: CASSLWTGGETQYF.